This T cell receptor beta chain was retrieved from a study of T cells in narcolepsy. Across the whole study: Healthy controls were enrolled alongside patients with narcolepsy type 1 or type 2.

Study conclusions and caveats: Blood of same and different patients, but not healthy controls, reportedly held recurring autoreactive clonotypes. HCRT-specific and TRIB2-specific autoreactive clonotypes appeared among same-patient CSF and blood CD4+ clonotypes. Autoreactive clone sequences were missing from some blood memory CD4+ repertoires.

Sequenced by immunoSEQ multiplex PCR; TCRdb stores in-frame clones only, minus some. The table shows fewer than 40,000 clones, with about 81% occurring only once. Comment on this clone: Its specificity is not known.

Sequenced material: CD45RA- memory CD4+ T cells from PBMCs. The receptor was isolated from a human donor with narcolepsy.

The CDR3 coding sequence is TGTGCCAGCAGGCGAAGTCCGAACACCGGGGAGCTGTTTTTT. It is translated as CASRRSPNTGELFF. V usage is TRBV11-2 and J usage is TRBJ2-2; D is undetermined. From germline, CDR1 is SGHAT and CDR2 FQNNGV. The ends were cut back, 6 bases at V and 0 bases at J, with 8 bases in the middle. The CDR3 loop spans 14 amino acids.